This paragraph covers one T cell receptor (beta chain) sequence. The antigen is unknown. This CDR3 region has 14 residues. CDR1 MNHEY and CDR2 SVGAGI come from the germline V gene. Trimming took 5 bases from V and 5 from J; bases not matched to a gene: 5. This sample stems from a study of cytomegalovirus exposure and HLA in healthy donors. Study findings and constraints: Clonal expansion, a later analysis showed, was greater in HLA-associated TCR beta chains than in equally common others. Reported performance of the classifier showed diagnosis of cytomegalovirus status with high specificity and sensitivity. For most subjects, TCR beta sequences were reported to predict HLA-A and HLA-B alleles with accuracy.

Researchers ran the PCR with 60 Vbeta and 13 Jbeta primers. Sequenced by immunoSEQ multiplex PCR; TCRdb stores in-frame clones only, minus some. The sample holds almost 200,000 clones, about 85% seen once. The chain couples TRBV6-5 to TRBJ2-5; 10 bases agree with TRBD1. The source material was PBMCs. The source of this sequence is a male donor in good health and CMV-seropositive. The CDR3 nucleotides read TGTGCCAGCAGTCTAGGGACAGGGGTGGAGACCCAGTACTTC. This encodes CASSLGTGVETQYF.